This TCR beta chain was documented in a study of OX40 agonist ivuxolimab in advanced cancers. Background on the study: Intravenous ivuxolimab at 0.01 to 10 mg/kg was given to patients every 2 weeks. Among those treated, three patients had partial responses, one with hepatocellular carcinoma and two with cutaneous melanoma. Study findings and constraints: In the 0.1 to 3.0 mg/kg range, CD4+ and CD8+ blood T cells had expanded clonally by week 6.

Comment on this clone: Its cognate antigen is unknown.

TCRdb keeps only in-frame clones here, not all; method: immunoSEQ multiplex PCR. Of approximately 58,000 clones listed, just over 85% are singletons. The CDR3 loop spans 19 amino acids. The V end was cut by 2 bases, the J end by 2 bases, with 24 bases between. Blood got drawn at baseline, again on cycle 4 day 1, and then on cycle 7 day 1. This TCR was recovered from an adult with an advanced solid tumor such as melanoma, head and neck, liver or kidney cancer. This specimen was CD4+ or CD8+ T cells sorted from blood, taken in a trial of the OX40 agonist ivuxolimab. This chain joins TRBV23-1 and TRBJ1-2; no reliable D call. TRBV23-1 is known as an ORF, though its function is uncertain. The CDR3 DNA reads TGCGCCAGCAGTCAAAAGGTCGCGCCTCGCGGATTCGAGAACTATGGCTACACCTTC. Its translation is CASSQKVAPRGFENYGYTF.